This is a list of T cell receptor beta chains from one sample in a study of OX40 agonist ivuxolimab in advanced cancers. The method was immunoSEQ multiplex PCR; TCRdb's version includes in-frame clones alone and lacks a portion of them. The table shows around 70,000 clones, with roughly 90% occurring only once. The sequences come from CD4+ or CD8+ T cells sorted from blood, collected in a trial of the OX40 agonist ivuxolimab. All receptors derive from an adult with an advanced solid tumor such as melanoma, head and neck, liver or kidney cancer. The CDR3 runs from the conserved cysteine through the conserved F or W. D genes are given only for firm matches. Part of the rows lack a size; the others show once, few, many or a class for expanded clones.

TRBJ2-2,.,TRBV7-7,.,TGTGCCAGCAGCCCAGGGGGAGGGGTCCCCGGGGAGCTGTTTTTT,CASSPGGGVPGELFF
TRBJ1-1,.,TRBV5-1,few,TGCGCCAGCAGCTTGAGGGATGAGAGCACTGAAGCTTTCTTT,CASSLRDESTEAFF
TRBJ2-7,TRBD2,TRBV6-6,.,TGTGCCAGCAGGCGGACTAGCGCGACATACGAGCAGTACTTC,CASRRTSATYEQYF
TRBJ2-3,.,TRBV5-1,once,TGCGCCAGCAGCTCGCAGCGCAGCACAGATACGCAGTATTTT,CASSSQRSTDTQYF
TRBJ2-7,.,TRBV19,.,TGTGCCAGTAGTGCAACCAACAGGGGGGGCTCCTACGAGCAGTACTTC,CASSATNRGGSYEQYF
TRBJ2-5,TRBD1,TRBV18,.,TGTGCCAGCTCACCCCTCGTCGGGACAGGGGTCCTGGAGACCCAGTACTTC,CASSPLVGTGVLETQYF
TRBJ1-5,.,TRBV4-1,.,TGCGCCAGCAGCCAAGGCAGGGGACCTGGCAATCAGCCCCAGCATTTT,CASSQGRGPGNQPQHF
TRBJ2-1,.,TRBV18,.,TGTGCCAGCTCGAGGGGCAATGAGCAGTTCTTC,CASSRGNEQFF
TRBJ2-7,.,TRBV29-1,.,TGCAGCGCCCGAACCGCAGGGAACGAGCAGTACTTC,CSARTAGNEQYF
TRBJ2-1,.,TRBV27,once,TGTGCCAGCTACCACATCACCAATGAGCAGTTCTTC,CASYHITNEQFF
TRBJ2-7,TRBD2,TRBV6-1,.,TGTGCCAGCAGTGAGGCGTTACTAGCGGCCTACGAGCAGTACTTC,CASSEALLAAYEQYF
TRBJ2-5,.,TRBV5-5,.,TGTGCCAGCAGCTTGGTATCTGGGCAAGAGACCCAGTACTTC,CASSLVSGQETQYF
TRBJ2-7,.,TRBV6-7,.,TGTGCCAGCAGTCCCAGACAGGAATTATTGTACTACGAGCAGTACTTC,CASSPRQELLYYEQYF
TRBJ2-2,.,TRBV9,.,TGTGCCAGCAGCGTAGCGGGAGACACCGGGGAGCTGTTTTTT,CASSVAGDTGELFF
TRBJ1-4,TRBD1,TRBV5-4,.,TGTGCCAGCAGCTTGTACACCGGGACAGGGGCTGAAAAACTGTTTTTT,CASSLYTGTGAEKLFF
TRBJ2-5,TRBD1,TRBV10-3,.,TGTGCCATCAGTGCTGCCCCAGACAGGGAAGAGACCCAGTACTTC,CAISAAPDREETQYF
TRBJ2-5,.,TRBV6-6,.,TGTGCCAGCAGTTTTCTCGGGTCACAAGAGACCCAGTACTTC,CASSFLGSQETQYF
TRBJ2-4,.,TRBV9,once,TGTGCCAGCAGCGTAGGGGGAGAGGTGACGGACCAGTACTTC,CASSVGGEVTDQYF
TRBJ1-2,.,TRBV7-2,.,TGTGCCAGCAGCCTACGAAGTAACTATGGCTACACCTTC,CASSLRSNYGYTF
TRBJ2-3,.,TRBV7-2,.,TGTGCCAGCAGCTTAGCGGGAATTAACACAGATACGCAGTATTTT,CASSLAGINTDTQYF
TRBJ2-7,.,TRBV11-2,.,TGTGCCAGCAGCCCGCGTGCGGCGGGGAGCTCCTACGAGCAGTACTTC,CASSPRAAGSSYEQYF
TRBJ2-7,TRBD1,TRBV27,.,TGTGCCAGCAGGCAAGGGACAGGCGCTAGCGAGCAGTACTTC,CASRQGTGASEQYF
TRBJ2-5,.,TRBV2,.,TGTGCCAGCAGCCTTGTAGTGGAGACCCAGTACTTC,CASSLVVETQYF
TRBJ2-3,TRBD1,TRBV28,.,TGTGCCAGCAGTACCCCCGGGACAGGTGGTACAGATACGCAGTATTTT,CASSTPGTGGTDTQYF
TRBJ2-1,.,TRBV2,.,TGTGCCAGCATGTTAGTCGATGAGCAGTTCTTC,CASMLVDEQFF
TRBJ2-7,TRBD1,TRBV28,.,TGTGCCAGCAGTCAAAATACAGGGGGCGATTGGTCCCCCGCCTTC,CASSQNTGGDWSPAF
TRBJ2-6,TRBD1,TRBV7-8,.,TGTGCCAGCAGCTTTCCAAAGGGCAGGGGGCTTTCTGGGGCCAACGTCCTGACTTTC,CASSFPKGRGLSGANVLTF
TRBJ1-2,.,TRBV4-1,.,TGCGCCAGCAGCCAAATAGACCGGGGCCCCCTGGGCTACACCTTC,CASSQIDRGPLGYTF
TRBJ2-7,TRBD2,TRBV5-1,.,TGCGCCAGCAGCTCGGGACTAGCGGGAAATTACGAGCAGTACTTC,CASSSGLAGNYEQYF
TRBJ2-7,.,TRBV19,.,TGTGCCAGTAACCCGACATATGGGACCTACGAGCAGTACTTC,CASNPTYGTYEQYF
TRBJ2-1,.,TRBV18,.,TGTGCCAGCTCACCCGACAGGATTTCCTACAATGAGCAGTTCTTC,CASSPDRISYNEQFF
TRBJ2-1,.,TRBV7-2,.,TGTGCCAGCAGCCCCGGGCTAGCGCCATACAATGAGCAGTTCTTC,CASSPGLAPYNEQFF
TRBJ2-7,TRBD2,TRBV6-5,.,TGTGCCAGCAGTTACTCGATGGGGGGGATTTCCTACGAGCAGTACTTC,CASSYSMGGISYEQYF
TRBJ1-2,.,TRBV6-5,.,TGTGCCAGCAGACCCCCACCCCTCGGCTACACCTTC,CASRPPPLGYTF
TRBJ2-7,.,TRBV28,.,TGTGCCAGCAGACGACGGGAGCTTCCGAGAGCCGAGCAGTACTTC,CASRRRELPRAEQYF
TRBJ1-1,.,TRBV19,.,TGTGCCAGTATTAAGAGCTACATGAACACTGAAGCTTTCTTT,CASIKSYMNTEAFF
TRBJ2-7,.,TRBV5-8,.,TGTGCCAGCAGCTTGGGGCCCACAGTTCCCTACGAGCAGTACTTC,CASSLGPTVPYEQYF
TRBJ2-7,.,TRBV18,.,TGTGCCAGCTCACCTGCAGCAGGGATCTACGAGCAGTACTTC,CASSPAAGIYEQYF
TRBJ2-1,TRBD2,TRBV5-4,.,TGTGCCAGCAGCTCACGGACAGGAGCCTCTAGCGGGGGAAGGAATGAGCAGTTCTTC,CASSSRTGASSGGRNEQFF
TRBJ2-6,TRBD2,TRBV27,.,TGTGCCAGCAGTTTCGGGACTAGCGGCTCTGGGGCCAACGTCCTGACTTTC,CASSFGTSGSGANVLTF
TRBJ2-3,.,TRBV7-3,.,TGTGCCAGCAGCGTAAGTGGAGGGGAAACAGATACGCAGTATTTT,CASSVSGGETDTQYF
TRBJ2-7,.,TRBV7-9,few,TGTGCCAGCAGCTTAAGCGGGTACGGGGGAGAGCAGTACTTC,CASSLSGYGGEQYF
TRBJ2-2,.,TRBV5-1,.,TGCGCCAGCAGCTACGGACAGAACACCGGGGAGCTGTTTTTT,CASSYGQNTGELFF
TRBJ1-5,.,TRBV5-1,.,TGCGCCAGCAGCTTCTCTGGAGATCAGCCCCAGCATTTT,CASSFSGDQPQHF
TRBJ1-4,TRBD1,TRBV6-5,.,TGTGCCAGCAGTCGGACAGGGCCTAATGAAAAACTGTTTTTT,CASSRTGPNEKLFF
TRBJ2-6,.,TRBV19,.,TGTGCCAGTAGTATAGGGTCAACCAACGTCCTGACTTTC,CASSIGSTNVLTF
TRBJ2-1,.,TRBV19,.,TGTGCCAGTAGTATAGTTTTTGGGGCGAGCTCCTACAATGAGCAGTTCTTC,CASSIVFGASSYNEQFF
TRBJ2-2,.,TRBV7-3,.,TGTGCCAGCAGCTTAGGGAGGGAGCTGTTTTTT,CASSLGRELFF
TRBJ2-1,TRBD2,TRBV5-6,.,TGTGCCAGCAGCTTGGGACTAGCGGGAGTCTCGAATGAGCAGTTCTTC,CASSLGLAGVSNEQFF
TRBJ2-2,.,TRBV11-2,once,TGTGCCAGCAGCTTTTTCGACACCGGGGAGCTGTTTTTT,CASSFFDTGELFF
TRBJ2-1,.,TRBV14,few,TGTGCCAGCAGCCAAGAATATGCGTATCGGATAAACTCCTACAATGAGCAGTTCTTC,CASSQEYAYRINSYNEQFF
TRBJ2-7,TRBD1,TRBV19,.,TGTGCCAGTAGTATGCTTGGGACAGGGGTCAACGAGCAGTACTTC,CASSMLGTGVNEQYF
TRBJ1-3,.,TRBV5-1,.,TGCGCCAGCAGCTTGGCTCCTGGAAACACCATATATTTT,CASSLAPGNTIYF
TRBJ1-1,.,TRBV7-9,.,TGTGCCAGCAGCTTCGACCGTACAAAGAACACTGAAGCTTTCTTT,CASSFDRTKNTEAFF
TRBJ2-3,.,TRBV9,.,TGTGCCAGCAGCTTTCGCACAGATACGCAGTATTTT,CASSFRTDTQYF
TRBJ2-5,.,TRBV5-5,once,TGTGCCAGCAGCTTGACAGGGACCCAGCATGTACAAGAGACCCAGTACTTC,CASSLTGTQHVQETQYF